The 28 T cell receptor beta chains below were found in one sample sequenced in a study of chemoradiotherapy in HPV16-positive cancers (dated by TCRdb to the early 2020s). Libraries were constructed by the immunoSEQ multiplex PCR assay. TCRdb obtained this table from immuneACCESS and retained in-frame rearrangements with V and J assigned. These tables miss some clones; where compared with another copy, unresolved V genes account for less than half of the shortfall, and the remainder is unexplained. The sample table contains about 11,000 clones; only one count was recorded for about 77% of them. Of the sample, more than 2% falls within the top ten clones. Sampling took place from a patient who underwent chemoradiotherapy. The receptors derive from a human donor with HPV-associated anogenital cancer.

This clone was counted between two and nine times. The J gene is TRBJ1-6, the V gene TRBV10-3; maybe TRBD1 (5 bases). Germline V gene lookup returns CDR1 ENHRY and CDR2 SYGVKD. V lost 6 bases, J lost 5 bases, and 11 bases lay in between. CDR3 size: 14 residues. CDR3 in DNA: TGTGCCATCAGACCGGGACGTAATAATTCACCCCTCCACTTT. This encodes CAIRPGRNNSPLHF.

The CDR3 nucleotides read TGTGCCACCAGCGGGGGACTAGCGGGGGATAGCTCCTACAATGAGCAGTTCTTC. Its protein is CATSGGLAGDSSYNEQFF. This chain connects TRBV15 to TRBJ2-1; TRBD2 aligns across 14 bases. Germline CDR1 and CDR2: LNHNV and YYDKDF (reference sequence). The CDR3 totals 18 residues. Trimming at V came to 5 bases and at J to 0 bases, leaving 6 bases not matched to a gene.

This rearrangement joins TRBV2 to TRBJ2-7; 14 nucleotides line up with TRBD2. The V segment lost 6 bases and the J segment 3 bases; nucleotides outside the gene matches: 16. The germline CDR1 and CDR2 sequences are SNHLY and FYNNEI. This CDR3 spans 19 amino acids. DNA of the CDR3: TGTGCCAGCAGAGTCAAGGGACTAGCGGGGGCCCGTAAAGACTACGAGCAGTACTTC. It translates to CASRVKGLAGARKDYEQYF.

The chain has TRBV19 and TRBJ2-7; D is possibly TRBD1 (6 bases). This CDR3 comprises 15 residues. Germline assignment: CDR1 LNHDA and CDR2 SQIVND (reference sequence). V shed 0 bases and J shed 6 bases, with 15 bases lying between them. The CDR3 sequence: CASSIDRGLLGEQYF. Here the CDR3 DNA reads TGTGCCAGTAGTATAGACAGGGGATTATTGGGCGAGCAGTACTTC.

The chain uses TRBV19 and TRBJ1-2; 9 bases match TRBD1. This CDR3 has 13 amino acids. CDR1 LNHDA and CDR2 SQIVND come from the germline V gene (reference sequence). V was pared by 3 bases and J by 8 bases, with 4 bases of the junction left unmatched. CDR3 DNA sequence: TGTGCCAGTAGTATGGGGACAGGGATAGGCTACACCTTC. Its translation: CASSMGTGIGYTF.

V and J are TRBV6-6 and TRBJ2-1; D ambiguous. With 2 bases removed from V and 4 bases from J, the gap between germline ends came to 3 bases. The CDR3 loop spans 12 amino acids. Looked up from germline, CDR1 is MNHNY and CDR2 is SVGAGI (reference sequence). This chain's CDR3 is CASSYPYNEQFF. The CDR3 nucleotides read TGTGCCAGCAGTTACCCGTACAATGAGCAGTTCTTC.

This clone was recorded only once. The V gene is TRBV6-5, the J gene TRBJ1-2; 8 bases are shared with TRBD1. CDR3 length: 14 amino acids. Germline V gene data show CDR1 as MNHEY and CDR2 as SVGAGI. V lost 0 bases, J lost 7 bases, and 4 bases stayed unmatched. CDR3 DNA sequence: TGTGCCAGCAGTTACTCGACAGGGGATCGTGGCTACACCTTC. Its protein product is CASSYSTGDRGYTF.

This clone was observed a handful of times. The chain recombines TRBV7-6 with TRBJ2-7; D gene ambiguous. Germline V gives CDR1 SGHVS, CDR2 FNYEAQ. The CDR3 has 14 residues. The ends were cut back, 1 base at V and 0 bases at J, with 7 bases in the middle. In DNA, the CDR3 is TGTGCCAGCAGCTTAGGGACGGGCTCCTACGAGCAGTACTTC. The encoded protein is CASSLGTGSYEQYF.

The V and J genes are TRBV7-9 and TRBJ1-4, with TRBD1 matching 8 bases. V was pared by 6 bases and J by 8 bases, with 14 bases of the junction left unmatched. The CDR3 extends over 16 amino acids. From germline, CDR1 is SEHNR and CDR2 FQNEAQ (reference sequence). The CDR3 here is CASSSSTGTGREKLFF. The CDR3 nucleotides read TGTGCCAGCAGTTCCTCCACCGGGACAGGACGAGAAAAACTGTTTTTT.

This chain connects TRBV5-1 to TRBJ1-4; the match to TRBD1 covers 8 bases. The CDR3 is 15 residues long. Trimming removed 0 bases from V and 7 bases from J; junction bases left unmatched: 5. CDR1 and CDR2 (germline): SGHRS, YFSETQ. The CDR3 nucleotides are TGCGCCAGCAGCTTGGATGGCAGGGGGCCTGAAAAACTGTTTTTT. Its protein is CASSLDGRGPEKLFF.

The gene calls are TRBV11-2 and TRBJ2-3, with TRBD1 matching over 9 bases. The CDR3 loop spans 16 amino acids. With 2 bases clipped from V and 0 bases from J, the junction kept 3 bases outside the gene matches. In germline, CDR1 is SGHAT, CDR2 FQNNGV. CDR3 in amino acids: CASSLTGGYSTDTQYF. The CDR3 nucleotides read TGTGCCAGCAGCTTAACAGGGGGCTACAGCACAGATACGCAGTATTTT.

There are a few counts of this clone. This chain uses TRBV30 with TRBJ2-7; D perhaps matches TRBD1 (5 bases). Germline CDR1 GTSNPN, CDR2 SVGIG (reference sequence). The CDR3 is 13 amino acids. With 2 bases removed from V and 3 bases from J, the gap between germline ends came to 11 bases. The CDR3 DNA reads TGTGCCTGGAGTAGGACATGGAGCTACGAGCAGTACTTC. Residues: CAWSRTWSYEQYF.

This clone appeared a few times. This chain uses TRBV4-3 with TRBJ2-1, with TRBD2 identical over 10 bases. The CDR3 consists of 14 residues. Germline CDR1 LGHNA, CDR2 YSLEER. With 3 bases clipped from V and 10 bases from J, the junction kept 6 bases outside the gene matches. CDR3 nucleotide sequence: TGCGCCAGCAGCCAGCTAGCGGGGGCGTCCGAGCAGTTCTTC. This translates into CASSQLAGASEQFF.

Only a few counts were recorded for this clone. This chain links TRBV5-1 with TRBJ1-1; the D gene is possibly TRBD1 (6 bases). The CDR3 is 12 residues long. Germline values: CDR1 SGHRS, CDR2 YFSETQ. Trimming stripped 1 base from V and 10 bases from J, with 11 bases between. The CDR3 DNA follows: TGCGCCAGCAGCTTGCAGGGGAAGGGAGCTTTCTTT. Translating it yields CASSLQGKGAFF.

This clone was detected only a few times. The V call is TRBV4-2, the J call TRBJ2-7, with D unclear. The CDR3 has 15 residues. CDR1 LGHNA and CDR2 YNFKEQ come from the germline V gene. V was clipped by 0 bases and J by 3 bases, with 12 bases between them. The CDR3 DNA follows: TGTGCCAGCAGCCAAGAGTTCGGCAGATACTACGAGCAGTACTTC. Residues: CASSQEFGRYYEQYF.

The V and J genes are TRBV5-8 and TRBJ1-4; D gene unclear. Trimming took 7 bases from V and 1 from J, leaving 11 bases between them. Germline assignment: CDR1 SGHTS and CDR2 YDEGEE. The CDR3 consists of 14 residues. CDR3 bases: TGTGCCAGCGCCCAGGAGTTAACTAATGAAAAACTGTTTTTT. Protein sequence: CASAQELTNEKLFF.

This rearrangement joins TRBV29-1 to TRBJ2-1, with 12 positions matching TRBD1. The CDR3 has 17 amino acids. Germline V gives CDR1 SQVTM, CDR2 ANQGSEA. V lost 4 bases, J lost 4 bases, and 11 bases stayed unmatched. The CDR3 DNA reads as TGCAGCGTTGGCGGGACAGGGGGCAAGAACACGTACAATGAGCAGTTCTTC. It encodes CSVGGTGGKNTYNEQFF.

This rearrangement joins TRBV2 to TRBJ1-4; D not certain. The germline CDR1 and CDR2 sequences are SNHLY and FYNNEI. V lost 5 bases, J lost 6 bases, and 19 bases lay in between. The CDR3 totals 16 residues. Here the CDR3 reads CASSTREVGVYEKLFF. CDR3 bases: TGTGCCAGCAGTACCCGGGAGGTCGGGGTATATGAAAAACTGTTTTTT. The whole variable domain, filled in from reference TRBV2 and TRBJ1-4, reads EPEVTQTPSHQVTQMGQEVILRCVPISNHLYFYWYRQILGQKVEFLVSFYNNEISEKSEIFDDQFSVERPDGSNFTLKIRSTKLEDSAMYFCASSTREVGVYEKLFFGSGTQLSVL.

The gene calls are TRBV7-8 and TRBJ1-2, with D unclear. V shed 2 bases and J shed 3 bases, with 13 bases lying between them. The germline gives CDR1 SGHVS, CDR2 FQNEAQ. The CDR3 has 15 residues. CDR3 sequence: CASSLIPSTDYGYTF. The CDR3 bases are TGTGCCAGCAGCTTAATACCGTCGACGGACTATGGCTACACCTTC. The whole variable domain, remainder taken from reference TRBV7-8 and TRBJ1-2, is GAGVSQSPRYKVAKRGQDVALRCDPISGHVSLFWYQQALGQGPEFLTYFQNEAQLDKSGLPSDRFFAERPEGSVSTLKIQRTQQEDSAVYLCASSLIPSTDYGYTFGSGTRLTVV.

V and J are TRBV5-1 and TRBJ1-1, with D perhaps matching TRBD1 (5 bases). CDR3 length equals 15 residues. V dropped 0 bases and J dropped 3 bases, with 12 bases sitting between them. Germline V CDR1 and CDR2: SGHRS, YFSETQ. The CDR3, as DNA: TGCGCCAGCAGCTTGGGGGCAGGGAGCCACACTGAAGCTTTCTTT. Translation: CASSLGAGSHTEAFF.

This chain links TRBV11-2 with TRBJ1-1, with a weak D call TRBD1 (5 bases). The CDR3 length is 16 residues. Trimming took off 5 bases at V and 4 bases at J, with 20 bases between the two ends. Germline assignment: CDR1 SGHAT and CDR2 FQNNGV. The chain's CDR3 is CASSPFGFGTRTEAFF. The DNA for the CDR3 is TGTGCCAGCAGCCCTTTCGGTTTCGGGACGCGCACTGAAGCTTTCTTT.

V is TRBV6-4 and J is TRBJ1-2; D unclear. This CDR3 has 15 residues. Germline V gene sequence: CDR1 MRHNA, CDR2 SNTAGT. Trimming removed 8 bases at V and 4 bases at J, with 20 bases between. DNA of the CDR3: TGTGCCAGCGCCCCCAGTTCTCGCTGGGTCTATGGCTACACCTTC. Encoded protein: CASAPSSRWVYGYTF.

The genes are TRBV4-1 and TRBJ2-7; TRBD1 agrees at 9 bases. The CDR3 has 14 amino acids. From germline, CDR1 is MGHRA and CDR2 YSYEKL. Trimming took 6 bases from V and 3 from J; bases not matched to a gene: 6. CDR3 sequence: CASSSGTGRYEQYF. CDR3 nucleotide sequence: TGCGCCAGCAGTTCCGGGACAGGGCGCTACGAGCAGTACTTC.

V gene TRBV28 combines with J gene TRBJ2-1, with D maybe TRBD1 (5 bases). Trimming took 7 bases from V and 7 from J, leaving 11 bases between them. The germline CDR1 and CDR2 sequences are MDHEN and SYDVKM. This CDR3 comprises 12 residues. CDR3 in amino acids: CASNWNRNEQFF. As DNA, the CDR3 is TGTGCCAGCAATTGGAACAGGAATGAGCAGTTCTTC.

This clone occurred a few times. The chain recombines TRBV15 with TRBJ2-5; D possibly corresponds to TRBD1 (6 bases). Germline CDR1 LNHNV, CDR2 YYDKDF (reference sequence). The CDR3 covers 14 residues. Trimming shortened V by 0 bases and J by 6 bases, and 11 bases separated the two germline ends. This CDR3 reads CATSRDRTAKTQYF. In nucleotides, the CDR3 is TGTGCCACCAGCAGAGACCGGACAGCTAAGACCCAGTACTTC. The variable domain in full, completed from reference TRBV15 and TRBJ2-5, reads DAMVIQNPRYQVTQFGKPVTLSCSQTLNHNVMYWYQQKSSQAPKLLFHYYDKDFNNEADTPDNFQSRRPNTSFCFLDIRSPGLGDTAMYLCATSRDRTAKTQYFGPGTRLLVL.

The chain combines TRBV5-1 with TRBJ1-6; D remains unclear. Germline values: CDR1 SGHRS, CDR2 YFSETQ. The V end lost 0 bases, the J end lost 0 bases, and 7 bases lay between the germline ends. The CDR3 contains 16 residues. The CDR3 DNA reads TGCGCCAGCAGCTTGGCCACGGGCTCCTATAATTCACCCCTCCACTTT. Amino acids: CASSLATGSYNSPLHF.

V gene TRBV5-4 combines with J gene TRBJ2-3, with 7 bases matching TRBD1. The CDR3 runs to 18 residues. V lost 0 bases and J lost 0; bases outside the gene matches: 10. Germline V gene lookup returns CDR1 SGHNT and CDR2 YYREEE (reference sequence). The CDR3 reads CASSLGAGGRLSTDTQYF. The CDR3 DNA reads as TGTGCCAGCAGCTTGGGTGCAGGGGGTCGTCTTAGCACAGATACGCAGTATTTT.

CDR3 sequence: CASSYRGVDGELFF. CDR3 sequence (DNA): TGTGCCAGCAGTTACCGAGGGGTTGACGGGGAGCTGTTTTTT. The rearrangement joins TRBV6-5 to TRBJ2-2; D is tentatively TRBD1 or TRBD2 (5 bases each). The CDR3 contains 14 residues. Germline assignment: CDR1 MNHEY and CDR2 SVGAGI. V was cut by 2 bases and J by 7 bases, with 11 bases left in between.